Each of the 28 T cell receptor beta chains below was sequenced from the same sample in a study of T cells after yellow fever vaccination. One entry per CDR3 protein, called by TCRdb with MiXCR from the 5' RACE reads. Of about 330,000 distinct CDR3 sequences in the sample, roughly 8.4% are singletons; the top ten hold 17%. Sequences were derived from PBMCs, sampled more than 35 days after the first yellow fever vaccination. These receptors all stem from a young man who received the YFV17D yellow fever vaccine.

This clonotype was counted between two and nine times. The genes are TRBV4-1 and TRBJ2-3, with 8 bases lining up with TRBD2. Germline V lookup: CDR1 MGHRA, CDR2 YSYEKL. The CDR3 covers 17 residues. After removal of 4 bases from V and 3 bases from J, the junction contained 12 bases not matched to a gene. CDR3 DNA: TGCGCCAGCAGCCCTCCGGGGGGGGGCTTAGAGACAGATACGCAGTATTTT. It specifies CASSPPGGGLETDTQYF.

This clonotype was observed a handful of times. As DNA, the CDR3 is TGTGCCAGCTCACCACCCGGGACAGGGGCAGAAAAACTGTTTTTT. Translated: CASSPPGTGAEKLFF. This chain links TRBV18 with TRBJ1-4; 10 bases map to TRBD1. Looked up from germline, CDR1 is KGHSH and CDR2 is LQKENI. The CDR3 has 15 residues. V shed 0 bases and J 8 bases; nucleotides not matched to a gene: 3.

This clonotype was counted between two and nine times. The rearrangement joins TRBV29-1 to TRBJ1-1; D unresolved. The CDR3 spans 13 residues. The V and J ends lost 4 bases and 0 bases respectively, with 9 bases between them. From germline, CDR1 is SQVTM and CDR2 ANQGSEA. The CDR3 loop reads CSVVYRVNTEAFF. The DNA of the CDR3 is TGCAGCGTTGTATACAGAGTGAACACTGAAGCTTTCTTT.

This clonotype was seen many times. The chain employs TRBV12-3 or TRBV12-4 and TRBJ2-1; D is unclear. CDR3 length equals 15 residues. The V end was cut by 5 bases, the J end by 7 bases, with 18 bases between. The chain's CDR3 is CASSPRREGQNEQFF. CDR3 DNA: TGTGCCAGCAGTCCTCGTAGAGAAGGCCAGAATGAGCAGTTCTTC.

This chain's CDR3 is CAISESRQAYSNQPQHF. The CDR3 coding sequence is TGTGCCATCAGTGAGTCGAGGCAGGCTTATAGCAATCAGCCCCAGCATTTT. V usage is TRBV10-3 and J usage is TRBJ1-5; no definite D call. Germline CDR1 is ENHRY and CDR2 is SYGVKD. Trimming cost V 0 bases and J 0 bases, with 12 bases left between them. The CDR3 is 17 residues long.

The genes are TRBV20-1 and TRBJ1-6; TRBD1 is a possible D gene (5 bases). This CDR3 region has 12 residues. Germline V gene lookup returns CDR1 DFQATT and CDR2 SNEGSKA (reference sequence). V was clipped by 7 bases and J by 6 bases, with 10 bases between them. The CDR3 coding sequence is TGCAGTGGATTCGGGGGTAATTCACCCCTCCACTTT. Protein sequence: CSGFGGNSPLHF.

Here the CDR3 reads CASSGLGGQPQHF. The CDR3 DNA is TGTGCCAGCAGCGGACTCGGAGGGCAGCCCCAGCATTTT. This sequence joins TRBV11-2 and TRBJ1-5, with D unclear. In germline, CDR1 is SGHAT, CDR2 FQNNGV. CDR3 length equals 13 residues. Trimming removed 5 bases at V and 7 bases at J, with 12 bases between.

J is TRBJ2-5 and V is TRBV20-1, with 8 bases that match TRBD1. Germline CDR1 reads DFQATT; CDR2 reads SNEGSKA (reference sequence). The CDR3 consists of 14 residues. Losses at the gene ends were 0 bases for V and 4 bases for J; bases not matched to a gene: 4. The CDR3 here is CSAREGQVRETQYF. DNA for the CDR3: TGCAGTGCTAGAGAGGGACAGGTCAGAGAGACCCAGTACTTC.

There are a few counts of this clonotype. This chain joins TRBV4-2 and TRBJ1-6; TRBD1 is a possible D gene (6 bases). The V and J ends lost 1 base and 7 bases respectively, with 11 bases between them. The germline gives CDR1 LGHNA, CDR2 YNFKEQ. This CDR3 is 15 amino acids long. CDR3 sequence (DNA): TGTGCCAGCAGCCAAGCGGGGGGGCGGAATTCACCCCTCCACTTT. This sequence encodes CASSQAGGRNSPLHF.

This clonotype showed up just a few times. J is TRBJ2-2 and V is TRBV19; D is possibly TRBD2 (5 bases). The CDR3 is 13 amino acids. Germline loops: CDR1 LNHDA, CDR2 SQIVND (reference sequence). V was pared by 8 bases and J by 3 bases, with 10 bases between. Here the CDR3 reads CASRLQHTGELFF. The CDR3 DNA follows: TGTGCCAGTCGACTACAGCACACCGGGGAGCTGTTTTTT.

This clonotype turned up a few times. The CDR3 nucleotides read TGTGCCAGCAGCGACAAGGGGAGGTTGGGCACTGAAGCTTTCTTT. Translation: CASSDKGRLGTEAFF. The chain employs TRBV5-4 and TRBJ1-1; possibly TRBD1 for D (5 bases). The CDR3 spans 15 residues. CDR1 is SGHNT, CDR2 YYREEE, per germline (reference sequence). V was pared by 4 bases and J by 4 bases, with 17 bases between.

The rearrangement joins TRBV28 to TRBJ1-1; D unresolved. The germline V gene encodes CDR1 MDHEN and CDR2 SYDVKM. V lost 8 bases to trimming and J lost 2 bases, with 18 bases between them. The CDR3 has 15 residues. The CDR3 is CASQGGFRENTEAFF. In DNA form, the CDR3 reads TGTGCCAGCCAAGGCGGGTTTAGGGAAAACACTGAAGCTTTCTTT.

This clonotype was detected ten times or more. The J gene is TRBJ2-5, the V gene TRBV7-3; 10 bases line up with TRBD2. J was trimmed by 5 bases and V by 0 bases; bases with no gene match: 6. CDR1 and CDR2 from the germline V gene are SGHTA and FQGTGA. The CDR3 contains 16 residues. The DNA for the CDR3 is TGTGCCAGCAGCTTAACCGGGACTAGCGCCTGGGAGACCCAGTACTTC. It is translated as CASSLTGTSAWETQYF. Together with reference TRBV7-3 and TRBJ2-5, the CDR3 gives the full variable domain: GAGVSQTPSNKVTEKGKYVELRCDPISGHTALYWYRQSLGQGPEFLIYFQGTGAADDSGLPNDRFFAVRPEGSVSTLKIQRTERGDSAVYLCASSLTGTSAWETQYFGPGTRLLVL.

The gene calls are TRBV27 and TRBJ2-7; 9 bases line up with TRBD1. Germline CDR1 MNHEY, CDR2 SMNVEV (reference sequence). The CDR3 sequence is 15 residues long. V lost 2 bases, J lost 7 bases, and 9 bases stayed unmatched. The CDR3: CASSLGGTGTGEQYF. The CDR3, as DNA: TGTGCCAGCAGTTTAGGTGGGACAGGGACAGGGGAGCAGTACTTC.

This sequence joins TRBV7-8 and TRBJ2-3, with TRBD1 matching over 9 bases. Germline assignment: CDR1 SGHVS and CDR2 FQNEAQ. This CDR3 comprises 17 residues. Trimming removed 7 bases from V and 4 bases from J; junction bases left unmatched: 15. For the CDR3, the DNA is TGTGCCAGCAACCCCGGCGGGACAGGGAGGGAGCCAGATACGCAGTATTTT. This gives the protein CASNPGGTGREPDTQYF.

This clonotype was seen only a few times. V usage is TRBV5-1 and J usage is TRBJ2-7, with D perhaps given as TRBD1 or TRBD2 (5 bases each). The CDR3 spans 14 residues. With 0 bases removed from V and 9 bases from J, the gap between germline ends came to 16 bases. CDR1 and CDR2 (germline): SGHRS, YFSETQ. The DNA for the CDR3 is TGCGCCAGCAGCTTGGATCAGGGAGACACGATGCAGTACGTC. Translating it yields CASSLDQGDTMQYV.

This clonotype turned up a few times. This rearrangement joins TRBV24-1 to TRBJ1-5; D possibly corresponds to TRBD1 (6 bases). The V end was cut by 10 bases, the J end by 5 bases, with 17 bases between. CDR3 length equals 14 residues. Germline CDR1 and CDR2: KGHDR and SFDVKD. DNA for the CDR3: TGTGCCACTGCGGTCAGGGGACGGGATCAGCCCCAGCATTTT. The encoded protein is CATAVRGRDQPQHF.

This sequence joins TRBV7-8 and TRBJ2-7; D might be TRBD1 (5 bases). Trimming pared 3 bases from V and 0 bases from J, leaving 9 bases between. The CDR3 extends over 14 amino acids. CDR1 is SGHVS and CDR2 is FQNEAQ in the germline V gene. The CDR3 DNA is TGTGCCAGCAGCTTGGACATACACTCCTACGAGCAGTACTTC. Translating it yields CASSLDIHSYEQYF.

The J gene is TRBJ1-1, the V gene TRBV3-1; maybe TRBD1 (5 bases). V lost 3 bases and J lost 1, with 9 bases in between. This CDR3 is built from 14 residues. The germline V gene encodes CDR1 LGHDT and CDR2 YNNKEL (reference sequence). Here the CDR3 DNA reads TGTGCCAGCAGCCATGGGACTGCGAACACTGAAGCTTTCTTT. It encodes CASSHGTANTEAFF.

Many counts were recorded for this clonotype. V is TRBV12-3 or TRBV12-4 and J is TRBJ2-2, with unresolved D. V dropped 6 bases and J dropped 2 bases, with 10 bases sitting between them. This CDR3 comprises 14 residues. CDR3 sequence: CASSQQLNTGELFF. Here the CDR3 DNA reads TGTGCCAGCAGCCAACAGTTAAACACCGGGGAGCTGTTTTTT.

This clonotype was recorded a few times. CDR3 nucleotides: TGTGCCAGCAGCCCCGGACAGGGGGTACACGCCCAGTACTTC. The encoded protein is CASSPGQGVHAQYF. The chain carries TRBV7-2 and TRBJ2-5; 10 bases map to TRBD1. This CDR3 comprises 14 residues. Per the germline V gene, CDR1 is SGHTA and CDR2 is FQGNSA. Trimming removed 5 bases from V and 9 bases from J; junction bases left unmatched: 9. Drawing the rest from reference TRBV7-2 and TRBJ2-5, the complete variable domain is GAGVSQSPSNKVTEKGKDVELRCDPISGHTALYWYRQSLGQGLEFLIYFQGNSAPDKSGLPSDRFSAERTGGSVSTLTIQRTQQEDSAVYLCASSPGQGVHAQYFGPGTRLLVL.

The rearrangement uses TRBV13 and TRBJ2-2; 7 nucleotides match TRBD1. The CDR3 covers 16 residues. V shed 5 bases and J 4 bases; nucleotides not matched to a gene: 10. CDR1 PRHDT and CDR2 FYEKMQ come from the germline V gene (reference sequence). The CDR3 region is CASSRGQVVRTGELFF. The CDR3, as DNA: TGTGCCAGCAGCCGCGGACAGGTGGTGCGCACCGGGGAGCTGTTTTTT.

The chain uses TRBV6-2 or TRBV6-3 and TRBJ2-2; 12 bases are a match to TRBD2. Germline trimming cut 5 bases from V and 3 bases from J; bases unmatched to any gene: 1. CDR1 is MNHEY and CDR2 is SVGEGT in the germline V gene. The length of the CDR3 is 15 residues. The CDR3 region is CASSRLAGDTGELFF. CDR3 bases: TGTGCCAGCAGTCGACTAGCGGGGGACACCGGGGAGCTGTTTTTT.

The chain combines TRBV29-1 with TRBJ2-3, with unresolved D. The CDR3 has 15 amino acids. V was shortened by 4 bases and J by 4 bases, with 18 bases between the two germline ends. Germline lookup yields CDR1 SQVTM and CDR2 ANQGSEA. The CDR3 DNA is TGCAGCGTTGGGAGTAGCACGTACCACCCAGATACGCAGTATTTT. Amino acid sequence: CSVGSSTYHPDTQYF.

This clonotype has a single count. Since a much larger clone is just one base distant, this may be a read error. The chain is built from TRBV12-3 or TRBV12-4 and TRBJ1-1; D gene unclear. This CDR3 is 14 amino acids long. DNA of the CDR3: TGTGCCTGCAGTTTCTGGACTGAAGGGACTGAAGCTTTCTTT. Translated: CACSFWTEGTEAFF.

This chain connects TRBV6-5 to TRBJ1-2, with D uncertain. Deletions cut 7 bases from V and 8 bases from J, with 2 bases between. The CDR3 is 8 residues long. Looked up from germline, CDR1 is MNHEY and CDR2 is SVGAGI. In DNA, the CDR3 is TGTGCCAGCAACGGCTACACCTTC. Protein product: CASNGYTF.

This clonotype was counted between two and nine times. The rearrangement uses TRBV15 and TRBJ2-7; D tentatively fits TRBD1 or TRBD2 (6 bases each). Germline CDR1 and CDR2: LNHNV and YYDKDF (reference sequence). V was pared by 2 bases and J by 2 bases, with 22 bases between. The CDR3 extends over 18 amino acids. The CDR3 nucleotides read TGTGCCACCAGCAGACTCTTTACAGGGCGAGGGACTCCCTACGAGCAGTACGTC. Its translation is CATSRLFTGRGTPYEQYV.

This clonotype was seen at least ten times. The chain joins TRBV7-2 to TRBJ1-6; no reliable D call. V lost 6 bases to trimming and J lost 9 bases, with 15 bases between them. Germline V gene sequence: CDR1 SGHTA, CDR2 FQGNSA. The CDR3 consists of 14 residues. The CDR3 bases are TGTGCCAGCAGACGGCAGAAGGAGGGTTCACCCCTCCACTTT. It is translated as CASRRQKEGSPLHF.